The sequence of this T cell receptor (beta chain) was determined in a study of T-cell memory formation after mild COVID-19. TCRdb independently ran MiXCR on the 5' RACE reads; one entry per CDR3 protein. The sample includes approximately 560,000 distinct CDR3 sequences, 15% to 20% seen only once; the top ten take roughly 7.8%. This clonotype occurred a few times. Antigen: not known. V shed 0 bases, J shed 3 bases, and the junction held 7 bases outside the gene matches. The CDR3 is 17 residues long. Per the germline V gene, CDR1 is LGHNA and CDR2 is YSLEER. General study points: The pre-infection memory compartment contained some responding clones, suggesting cross-reactive memory joined.

Sequencing input: PBMCs or a T cell subset sorted from them (not recorded which). This receptor was taken from an adult woman who had mild COVID-19 (a few samples of this study predate the infection). Cell type and time point are not known. This chain uses TRBV4-3 with TRBJ2-1; 8 bases map to TRBD1. CDR3 amino acids: CASSQDAGQGNYNEQFF. CDR3 sequence (DNA): TGCGCCAGCAGCCAAGATGCCGGACAGGGAAACTACAATGAGCAGTTCTTC.